Ten or more counts support the clone carrying this TCR beta chain. The antigen is undetermined. This sample stems from a study of T cells in Graves' hyperthyroidism and ophthalmopathy. Germline trimming cut 5 bases from V and 0 bases from J; bases unmatched to any gene: 1. This CDR3 contains 14 residues. The germline gives CDR1 SGHAT, CDR2 FQNNGV. Ophthalmopathy patients had Clinical Activity Score at least 3, NOSPECS grade at least 4, duration under 3 months. Diagnosing involved the use of clinical symptoms, serum thyroxine and TRAb, thyroid ultrasound and orbital computed tomography. TCR beta CDR3 regions were amplified from RNA. The HTBI set primed first-round TCR CDR3 RT-PCR. TCRdb analysed the multiplex PCR reads with MiXCR anew, one entry per CDR3 protein. The data contain roughly 550,000 distinct CDR3 sequences, about 16% of them singletons. Findings and caveats of the study: The model predicted ophthalmopathy a median approximately 6 months before onset. Blood samples included most of the expanded thyroid clonotypes exceeding 0.001.

Sequencing used blood. The sequence was obtained from a woman aged 30 to 39 with Graves' ophthalmopathy. The chain employs TRBV11-2 and TRBJ1-3, with TRBD1 identical over 7 bases. The DNA for the CDR3 is TGTGCCAGCAGCGACAGGGACTCTGGAAACACCATATATTTT. Encoded protein: CASSDRDSGNTIYF. Full variable domain (missing parts from reference TRBV11-2 and TRBJ1-3): EAGVAQSPRYKIIEKRQSVAFWCNPISGHATLYWYQQILGQGPKLLIQFQNNGVVDDSQLPKDRFSAERLKGVDSTLKIQPAKLEDSAVYLCASSDRDSGNTIYFGEGSWLTVV.